The sequence of this T cell receptor beta chain was determined in a study of shared clonotypes between healthy human individuals. Germline-derived CDR1 and CDR2 are SGHTA and FQGNSA. With V trimmed by 3 bases and J by 13 bases, 6 bases remained unmatched. This CDR3 spans 12 amino acids. The method was immunoSEQ multiplex PCR; TCRdb's version includes in-frame clones alone and lacks a portion of them. The table has fewer than 1.8 million clones, about 98.5% seen once. Input material: naive CD4+ T cells sorted from blood. Specified subset: CD45RA+ positively selected. J is TRBJ1-5 and V is TRBV7-2; TRBD1 matches at 7 bases. The clonotype comes from a man aged 25-40 years in good health. CDR3 protein: CASSFILGQQHF. CDR3 DNA: TGTGCCAGCAGCTTCATACTGGGACAGCAGCATTTT.